This T cell receptor (beta chain) comes out of a study of beta chain features in type 1 diabetes (dated by TCRdb to 2016 to 2019). For context, the study as a whole: Mean age, gender distribution, total cell number and subset yield did not differ between patients and healthy donors. A total of roughly 100 million sorted cells were examined across all samples, and RNA yield correlated strongly with the number of cells per subset. In the study, TCRB repertoires of sorted circulating CD4+ T cell subsets from recently diagnosed type 1 diabetes patients were compared with those of matched healthy donors. Naive and central memory subsets were obtained from all 30 or so donors, but regulatory and stem cell-like memory subsets were isolated from only 8 patients and roughly 8 healthy donors. Overall results and qualifications from the work: In all four CD4+ subsets, TCRB CDR3 length was moderately but significantly shorter in type 1 diabetes patients. Only small numbers of individuals were included in the HLA sub-analyses, which left unresolved whether HLA type had any influence on TCRB rearrangement. Naive, central memory and regulatory TCRB repertoires appeared more similar among patients than among healthy donors. Shorter templates might have been favored by PCR, but patient and control samples were amplified and corrected together, so both groups would have been affected equally by any skew. Because cDNA was sequenced instead of genomic DNA, activated cells with high expression could be over-represented, although the groups did not differ in activation or CD3 levels. Patients with type 1 diabetes made fewer insertions and deleted more nucleotides at VDJ recombination sites, implying thymic rearrangement abnormalities.

As concerns this clone: This clone's antigen is unknown. Base qualities are not provided; no much larger clone lies one nucleotide away. This CDR3 is also generated by other DNA sequences in the sample.

A single peripheral blood draw of around 120 mL on average was collected from each donor into heparinised tubes. Naive, central memory, regulatory and stem cell-like memory CD4+ T cells were sorted on a BD FACSAria II using a panel including CD45RO, CCR7, CD25, CD127, CD95 and CD27. All sorted populations exceeded 95% purity. Right away, PBMCs were isolated by Lymphoprep density gradient centrifugation and were stained directly, with no culture step. So that batch effects would be minimized, each experiment stained and sorted samples in pairs, pairing one healthy donor with one patient. The High Capacity cDNA Reverse Transcription Kit was used to reverse transcribe all of the isolated RNA, meaning that expressed TCRB transcripts were what got sequenced. Deep immunoSEQ sequencing was applied to naive, central memory and regulatory T cell samples, giving an average of around 4 million total reads per sample. After sorted cells were lysed in RLT buffer, RNA was extracted with DNase-treated RNeasy Micro or Mini kits, with the choice depending on cell number. To prevent cross-contamination, each cell subset was processed individually, whereas patient and healthy donor samples were processed jointly. TCRB sequences were amplified from cDNA with the immunoSEQ multiplex PCR, producing 87-bp fragments spanning the CDR3 region. Sequencing of the amplicons was performed on the Illumina HiSeq platform. The authors processed their data as follows. PCR bias was corrected computationally using synthetic template baselines, and reads within Hamming distance 2 were collapsed, with unmergeable singletons discarded. By aligning reads against IMGT, V, D and J genes, CDR3 length, and insertions or deletions at six rearrangement sites were assigned. Within each subset, clonotype counts were normalized to sorted cell number, after which true diversity and Gini coefficients were computed with the tcR R package. Repertoire sharing was quantified using the overlap coefficient calculated on TCRB nucleotide sequences. As a proxy for the pre-selection repertoire, out-of-frame TCRB sequences from naive cells were analyzed. TCRdb took over this immuneACCESS table, retaining in-frame rearrangements with V and J assigned. Such tables are incomplete; in checked studies, under half of the missing clones stem from an unresolved V gene, and the remainder is unexplained. V, J and clone size reflect that table, while D and trimming were determined from the DNA. This sample is represented by 640,000 or so clones; roughly 13% of them were singletons. 0.022% of the sample is in the top ten clones.

The CDR3 goes from the cysteine to the phenylalanine over 14 residues. Here the CDR3 DNA is all that survives: 42 bases in frame from base 1. V has 3 bases trimmed and J has 5 bases trimmed; junction bases matching no gene number 3. The germline V gene specifies SGHRS as CDR1 and YFSETQ as CDR2. The sequence was collected from a man younger than 30 with type 1 diabetes. The chain links TRBV5-1 with TRBJ1-5; 9 bases in the middle match TRBD1. Material for sequencing was naive CD4+ T cells from blood. Explained via the paper, the cell subset or site label denotes: true naive CD4+ T cells. The bases read TGCGCCAGCAGCTCGGGACAGGGCGATCAGCCCCAGCATTTT. It codes for CASSSGQGDQPQHF.